The T cell receptor beta chain described here comes from a study of T cells in Graves' hyperthyroidism and ophthalmopathy. Study-wide context: Pretreatment peripheral blood was obtained at initial diagnosis.

The source material, RNA transcripts, was used to amplify TCR beta CDR3 regions. TCR CDR3 underwent first-round RT-PCR with the HTBI primer set. TCRdb passed the multiplex PCR reads through MiXCR, listing each CDR3 protein once. The sample records 750,000 to 900,000 distinct CDR3 sequences, roughly 40% being singletons. Remarks on this clonotype: The antigen is not known.

The study's findings and limits: Peripheral blood also featured most of the thyroid clonotypes expanded above 0.001.

Over 18 months, lack of ophthalmopathy progression marked Graves' hyperthyroidism as stable. Diagnoses used clinical symptoms, serum thyroxine and TRAb, thyroid ultrasound and orbital computed tomography. Trimming took off 3 bases at V and 7 bases at J, with 12 bases between the two ends. Germline CDR1 LNHDA, CDR2 SQIVND (reference sequence). The CDR3 has 13 amino acids. V is TRBV19 and J is TRBJ2-5; D possibly corresponds to TRBD2 (5 bases). The sequence was collected from a man aged 18 to 30 with Graves' hyperthyroidism. The sample taken for sequencing was blood. The CDR3 here is CASSISGGGTQYF. The CDR3 region has the DNA TGTGCCAGTAGTATTTCAGGTGGAGGGACCCAGTACTTC.